This T cell receptor (beta chain) comes out of a study of blood T cell repertoires in COVID-19 (dated by TCRdb to between 2020 and 2021). Broadly, across the study: Samples covering the acute and convalescent phases of COVID-19 were provided by collaborators in the United States, Italy and Spain. HLA class I and class II types, where available, came from metadata supplied by the sample provider rather than from assay-based typing. The dataset comprised deeply sampled blood TCRbeta repertoires from subjects exposed to, actively infected with, or recovered from COVID-19. Nearly every sample came with metadata listing a de-identified subject ID, COVID-19 status, age in years and sex. The material from the prospective study consisted of cDNA or gDNA derived from T cells, B-cell-depleted T cells, or PBMCs. The repertoires were released in a freely available public database meant as a resource for research on the immune response to SARS-CoV-2. Samples were obtained from the ongoing ImmuneRACE study (first 160 participants) and from about 1,300 subjects provided by 6 global collaborators. Results the study describes overall, beyond this receptor: The quantity of clinical and demographic metadata differed by source and by participant and was supplied without curation.

Each collaborating institution followed its own protocols to collect whole blood in K2EDTA tubes. Collaborator samples were shipped for TCRbeta analysis as frozen whole blood, isolated PBMCs, or DNA extracted from either sample type. TCRbeta CDR3 regions were amplified from genomic DNA using the immunoSEQ Assay, a bias-controlled multiplex PCR. The original methods were these. The number of nucleated cells in each sample was estimated by amplification of reference gene primers within the assay. To quantify the absolute abundance of each unique TCRbeta CDR3 rearrangement, sequence reads were collapsed and filtered. Productive Simpson clonality was computed per sample as the square root of Simpson's diversity index over productive rearrangements. Entries here come from immuneACCESS through TCRdb and include only in-frame sequences with V and J called. Some clones fail to appear in such tables; in the studies checked, an unresolved V gene covers under half of the shortfall, and the cause of the remainder is unknown. V, J and clone size are those of that table, while D and trimming were read from the DNA. Counted in this sample were about 100,000 clones; 70% to 90% of them appeared once. Of the sample, roughly 1.2% falls within the top ten clones.

Via the germline V gene, CDR1 is LGHNA and CDR2 YNFKEQ. V is clipped by 0 bases and J by 8 bases, and the sequence between their germline boundaries is 8 bases long. The CDR3, from cysteine to phenylalanine, totals 13 residues. Of the read, only the CDR3 DNA is kept; its 39 bases are in frame from base 1. Details on this clone: The antigen it binds to is not known. Per-base quality was not reported, and no clone a single base away is much larger than it.

What was sequenced was peripheral blood. The receptor was isolated from a man older than 75 with active or convalescent COVID-19. Recombination connected TRBV4-2 to TRBJ2-1, with the D gene uncertain. This receptor has the CDR3 CASSQDSGYEQFF. The base sequence is TGTGCCAGCAGCCAAGATTCAGGTTATGAGCAGTTCTTC.